The rows below give T cell receptor beta chains drawn from one sample of a study of Ad26.COV2.S vaccination and SARS-CoV-2 variants. Method: immunoSEQ multiplex PCR; TCRdb's copy keeps in-frame clones and lacks some. Of 400,000 or so clones in the sample, more than 85% were seen once. The starting material was peripheral blood, obtained in a trial of Ad26.COV2.S vaccine versus placebo. These receptors originate from a person aged 18 to 59 who received the Ad26.COV2.S COVID-19 vaccine or a placebo. Both conserved end residues are part of each CDR3. The order of the fields is V gene, J gene, CDR3 length, CDR3 protein.

v_gene: TRBV29-1; j_gene: TRBJ2-6; len: 12; CDR3aa: CSVLEGANVLTF
v_gene: TRBV6-5; j_gene: TRBJ2-5; len: 14; CDR3aa: CASNSGWIGETQYF
v_gene: TRBV7-9; j_gene: TRBJ2-3; len: 14; CDR3aa: CASSPGGQTDTQYF
v_gene: TRBV5-1; j_gene: TRBJ2-1; len: 14; CDR3aa: CASSGDNSYNEQFF
v_gene: TRBV19; j_gene: TRBJ2-3; len: 15; CDR3aa: CASSIGTPVGDTQYF
v_gene: TRBV21-1; j_gene: TRBJ1-1; len: 18; CDR3aa: CASSKEIGQGIMNTEAFF
v_gene: TRBV6-5; j_gene: TRBJ1-5; len: 15; CDR3aa: CASSLDRGLSQPQHF
v_gene: TRBV10-3; j_gene: TRBJ1-6; len: 13; CDR3aa: CAIRGQEHSPLHF
v_gene: TRBV30; j_gene: TRBJ1-2; len: 14; CDR3aa: CAWITGGPHYGYTF
v_gene: TRBV5-1; j_gene: TRBJ2-1; len: 15; CDR3aa: CASSLLGNDYNEQFF
v_gene: TRBV19; j_gene: TRBJ1-1; len: 16; CDR3aa: CASSIPSQGENTEAFF
v_gene: TRBV7-9; j_gene: TRBJ1-5; len: 12; CDR3aa: CASSLGDQPQHF
v_gene: TRBV10-3; j_gene: TRBJ1-2; len: 14; CDR3aa: CAIQQGAHAIGYTF
v_gene: TRBV19; j_gene: TRBJ1-3; len: 16; CDR3aa: CASSAWTRSSGNTIYF
v_gene: TRBV11-2; j_gene: TRBJ2-3; len: 15; CDR3aa: CASSSQRGNTDTQYF
v_gene: TRBV4-3; j_gene: TRBJ2-7; len: 15; CDR3aa: CASSQVLAGIYEQYF
v_gene: TRBV6-5; j_gene: TRBJ1-2; len: 11; CDR3aa: CASTSWEGDTF
v_gene: TRBV10-3; j_gene: TRBJ2-3; len: 16; CDR3aa: CAIKLTSGGATDTQYF
v_gene: TRBV11-3; j_gene: TRBJ2-7; len: 14; CDR3aa: CASSLGSGSYEQYF
v_gene: TRBV29-1; j_gene: TRBJ2-1; len: 14; CDR3aa: CSAGTSAGGGEQFF
v_gene: TRBV7-6; j_gene: TRBJ2-1; len: 14; CDR3aa: CASSLAGSYNEQFF
v_gene: TRBV5-4; j_gene: TRBJ1-2; len: 13; CDR3aa: CASSLADLGAYTF
v_gene: TRBV29-1; j_gene: TRBJ2-7; len: 11; CDR3aa: CSVEWKGEQYF
v_gene: TRBV9; j_gene: TRBJ1-4; len: 14; CDR3aa: CASSVTGAHEKLFF
v_gene: TRBV2; j_gene: TRBJ1-1; len: 16; CDR3aa: CASSEGRTGMNTEAFF
v_gene: TRBV11-2; j_gene: TRBJ2-5; len: 14; CDR3aa: CASSSPGTSETQYF
v_gene: TRBV7-2; j_gene: TRBJ1-2; len: 14; CDR3aa: CASTSPTVLYGYTF
v_gene: TRBV5-1; j_gene: TRBJ1-6; len: 15; CDR3aa: CASSWDSSGNSPLHF
v_gene: TRBV18; j_gene: TRBJ1-1; len: 14; CDR3aa: CASSPQEQGTEAFF
v_gene: TRBV11-1; j_gene: TRBJ1-2; len: 12; CDR3aa: CASSYRAKGYTF
v_gene: TRBV5-4; j_gene: TRBJ2-7; len: 14; CDR3aa: CASSPGLEGYEQYF
v_gene: TRBV3-1/TRBV3-2; j_gene: TRBJ2-1; len: 13; CDR3aa: CASSQTSGGEQFF
v_gene: TRBV19; j_gene: TRBJ2-1; len: 16; CDR3aa: CASSIDRWSGGNEQFF
v_gene: TRBV7-9; j_gene: TRBJ2-1; len: 14; CDR3aa: CAIPGQGAVNEQFF
v_gene: TRBV4-1; j_gene: TRBJ1-5; len: 14; CDR3aa: CASSPLSVGQPQHF
v_gene: TRBV29-1; j_gene: TRBJ2-7; len: 13; CDR3aa: CSARGSSSYEQYF
v_gene: TRBV19; j_gene: TRBJ1-6; len: 12; CDR3aa: CASSPGNSPLHF
v_gene: TRBV19; j_gene: TRBJ2-3; len: 15; CDR3aa: CASRASQSSTDTQYF
v_gene: TRBV27; j_gene: TRBJ1-1; len: 13; CDR3aa: CASSPGGVTEAFF